This record covers a single T cell receptor beta chain. Antigen specificity is unknown. The germline CDR1 and CDR2 sequences are MNHEY and SMNVEV (reference sequence). This CDR3 spans 13 amino acids. V shed 4 bases, J shed 9 bases, and the junction held 7 bases outside the gene matches. The data are from a study of brain T cells in children with intractable seizures. Before surgery, patients took at least one anti-epileptic drug. Libraries were prepared by immunoSEQ multiplex PCR; TCRdb keeps only in-frame clonotypes and omits some of them. The sample has roughly 110,000 clones, around 94% seen once. Study-level points and caveats: Viral specificity was inferred only from CDR3 similarity; HCMV serostatus was unknown.

The input for sequencing was peripheral blood, taken at surgery. The chain carries TRBV27 and TRBJ2-3, with TRBD2 identical over 7 bases. This TCR derives from a boy under three years old with hemimegalencephaly and intractable seizures. The CDR3 here is CASSSPVGGTQYF. The CDR3 nucleotides read TGTGCCAGCAGTTCGCCGGTCGGGGGGACGCAGTATTTT.